This T cell receptor beta chain comes out of a study of tumor-infiltrating lymphocytes in primary liver carcinoma (dated by TCRdb to 2017 to 2019). For the study in its entirety: Of the five patients (three men and two women, aged 30 to 69 years), four had hepatocellular carcinoma and one had combined HCC and intrahepatic cholangiocarcinoma. A total of 35 specimens from 5 patients underwent TCRbeta repertoire sequencing, comprising 25 tumor regions, 5 adjacent noncancerous liver tissues and 5 peripheral blood samples. Across five regions of each liver tumor, along with adjacent normal tissue and blood, the study brought together TCRbeta repertoire sequencing, expression microarrays and whole-exome sequencing. Each sample produced roughly 3.5 to 8 million productive TCRbeta reads, and read depth showed no significant difference between tissue types. Repertoires from technical replicates were highly reproducible, with mean shared-clone rates approximately 0.88 and correlation coefficients above 0.98. The tumors of the five patients were staged as T1-T3 N0M0, with maximum diameters ranging from 4.2 to 10 cm. On the study overall, not on this receptor specifically: Because sequencing covered only the TCR beta chain and unpaired alpha chains were not captured, true repertoire diversity is likely underestimated. Since the samples were bulk and unsorted, there was no way to compare CD4+ and CD8+ T cell repertoires. Only 4 or 5 patients were included in the study, and the authors note that the findings should be validated in a larger study. Pairs of tumor regions showed greater repertoire overlap (mean 36%) than tumor-adjacent pairs (approximately 17%) or tumor-blood pairs (approximately 15%), which is consistent with antigen-driven expansion. The top 250 clones made up a significantly larger repertoire fraction in tumors than in blood (p = 0.039).

Without any cell sorting, total RNA and DNA were extracted together from about 20-30 mg of bulk tissue using the AllPrep DNA/RNA mini kit. About 5 patients with histopathologically diagnosed primary liver carcinoma underwent surgical resection in China between 2015 and March 2016. Patients had chronic HBV infection and were treatment-naive at sampling. Fresh tumor and adjacent tissue pieces were bisected, with one half stored in RNAlater at -80 degrees C and the other half sent for histology. A constant-region primer and ProtoScript II reverse transcriptase were used to reverse-transcribe TCRbeta-specific cDNA from approximately 500 ng total RNA. Construction of the TCRbeta libraries relied on three nested rounds of multiplex PCR, following a slightly modified ARM-PCR procedure. The first two PCR rounds used multiplex TRBV1-TRBV30 forward primers with a Cbeta reverse primer, each for roughly 10 cycles. Sample barcodes and Illumina adapters were attached in a final 25-cycle PCR using Deep VentR polymerase. Before sequencing, amplicons between 200 and 500 bp were purified from gel using a QIAquick gel extraction kit. An Illumina HiSeq 2500 was used to sequence the TCRbeta amplicons, generating 250-bp paired-end reads. The original methods were these. Quality trimming of reads was performed with Trimmomatic v0.33, and paired reads were merged with FLASH v1.2.11 so that full CDR3 sequences could be recovered. V, D and J germline segments were assigned to the rearranged TCRbeta sequences by MiGEC v1.2.1b. Clonotype statistics, along with Shannon-Wiener diversity indices, were calculated using VDJtools v1.0.0. To reduce sampling bias, subsequent analyses other than the diversity analysis used only the 250 most abundant clonotypes in each sample. In-frame beta chains were kept once TCRdb had trimmed the public reads at Q25 with fastp and called clones with MiXCR. Every distinct CDR3 protein forms one entry, paired with its most common genes and DNA. The V and J calls were not made by the authors but by TCRdb's processing. The sample table contains 75,000 to 80,000 distinct CDR3 sequences; only one count was recorded for under 75% of them. The ten most abundant clones make up about 28% of the sample.

To note about this clonotype: It has no known antigen specificity. Germline and junction disagree at one end, which may indicate a read error.

CDR1 and CDR2, per the germline V gene, are MNHEY and SVGAGI. The CDR3, from cysteine to phenylalanine, totals 14 residues. CDR3 DNA only is kept here, 42 bases in frame from base 1. The receptor comes from a man aged 40-49 years with primary liver carcinoma and hepatitis B virus infection. The sequenced sample consisted of tumor-adjacent normal liver tissue. Recombination connected TRBV6-5 to TRBJ1-2; D gene: possibly TRBD1, on 6 matching bases. The bases read TGTGCCAGCAGTTACGTAGGACAGAACTATGGCTACACATTC. Its translation is CASSYVGQNYGYTF.